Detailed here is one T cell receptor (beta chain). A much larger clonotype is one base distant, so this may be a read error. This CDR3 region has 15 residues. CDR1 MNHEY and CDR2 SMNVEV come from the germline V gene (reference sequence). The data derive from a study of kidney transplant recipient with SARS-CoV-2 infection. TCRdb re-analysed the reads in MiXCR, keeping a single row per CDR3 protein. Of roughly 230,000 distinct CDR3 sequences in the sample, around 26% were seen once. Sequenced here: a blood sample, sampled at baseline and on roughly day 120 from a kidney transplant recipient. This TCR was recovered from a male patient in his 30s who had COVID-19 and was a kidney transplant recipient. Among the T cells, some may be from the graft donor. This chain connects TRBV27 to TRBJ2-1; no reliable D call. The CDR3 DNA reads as TGTGCCAGCAGTTTCGGCGGAACAATCTACAATGAGCGGTTCTTC. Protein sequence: CASSFGGTIYNERFF.